This T cell receptor (beta chain) was obtained from a study of neoadjuvant anti-PD-1 for oral cavity cancer. This table comes from immunoSEQ multiplex PCR, and its TCRdb copy is limited to in-frame clones, with some not included. The sample shows approximately 42,000 clones, about three quarters of them seen only once. Germline V gene lookup returns CDR1 SNHLY and CDR2 FYNNEI. Trimming removed 3 bases from V and 6 bases from J; junction bases left unmatched: 10. This CDR3 is 15 amino acids long. Note on this clone: The antigen is undetermined.

Stated time point: after neoadjuvant nivolumab, at surgical resection. Study-wide findings and caveats: Treg/Th17 ratio rose with pretreatment blood and fell with post-treatment tumor TCRbeta clonality.

The rearrangement links TRBV2 to TRBJ2-7; TRBD1 aligns across 8 bases. This receptor was identified in a person aged 40 to 85 with oral cavity squamous cell carcinoma. The starting material was PBMCs, obtained after nivolumab (anti-PD-1) treatment. The CDR3 nucleotides are TGTGCCAGCAGTGAGGACATGGACAGGGCCGCCGAGCAGTACTTC. It yields the protein CASSEDMDRAAEQYF.